This entry lists 2 T cell receptor beta chains sequenced from one sample in a study of CD8+ T cells in alopecia areata. RNA was extracted and reverse transcribed into cDNA as the sequencing template. Profiling relied on immunoSEQ multiplex PCR, and the TCRdb table lists in-frame clones only, not all of them. The data contain around 270,000 clones, about 62% of them seen just once; the ten biggest clones take up under 2%. The treatment here: oral pan-JAK inhibitor, 5-10 mg twice daily. The sample in question was CD4+ T cells sorted from blood, obtained at week 24, from a patient treated with tofacitinib. These receptors were taken from a human donor with alopecia areata.

A few counts support this clone. The gene calls are TRBV29-1 and TRBJ1-6; 7 bases agree with TRBD1. Trimming took 7 bases from V and 10 from J; bases not matched to a gene: 7. Per the germline V gene, CDR1 is SQVTM and CDR2 is ANQGSEA. The CDR3 spans 12 residues. CDR3 region: CSAVTGNSPLHF. The DNA for the CDR3 is TGCAGCGCGGTGACAGGGAACTCACCCCTCCACTTT.

The J gene is TRBJ1-2, the V gene TRBV6-5; D possibly corresponds to TRBD1 (6 bases). Trimming cost V 3 bases and J 7 bases, with 21 bases left between them. This CDR3 comprises 16 residues. CDR1 and CDR2 from the germline V gene are MNHEY and SVGAGI. The CDR3 reads CASSYDPQQGRGGYTF. The CDR3, as DNA: TGTGCCAGCAGTTATGACCCCCAACAGGGACGGGGTGGCTACACCTTC.